This entry describes one T cell receptor beta chain. This clonotype was observed a single time. No cognate antigen has been identified for it. One base away there is no much larger clone; base qualities are not given. On its own, one read is weak support. The sample's time point label is to be understood as: persistent/refractory GD, antithyroid drugs over 5 years with positive TRAb. RNA was extracted from PBMCs in TRIzol for both TCR sequencing and RNA sequencing. Graves' disease was diagnosed according to American Thyroid Association guidelines. Recruitment of patients was carried out at an endocrinology department in Xi'an, China. Each patient gave 7 to 9.5 milliliters of peripheral blood, collected in an EDTA anticoagulant tube. PBMCs were isolated by Ficoll Paque Plus density gradient separation without further T cell sorting. An Agilent 2100 Bioanalyzer and agarose gel were used to assess RNA quality, and a NanoDrop 2000 was used to measure RNA concentration.

V is pared back by 1 base and J by 7 bases, with 11 bases lying between the germline termini. Including the terminal cysteine and phenylalanine, the CDR3 comprises 14 residues. The retained sequence is limited to the CDR3, 42 bases, with the frame set at the first base. As encoded in the germline V gene, CDR1 is MGHRA while CDR2 is YSYEKL. Libraries were made using multiplex PCR. Sequencer: Illumina HiSeq 4000. To build TCR beta libraries, CDR3 regions were amplified by Arm-PCR using iRepertoire HTBI primers. Before sequencing, the PCR products underwent gel purification. The study's processing was this. A total of fewer than 65 TRBV and more than twelve TRBJ segments were identified across samples and were used for gene usage analysis of CDR3 amino acid clonotypes. COPE and FqMerger were used to merge filtered high-quality paired reads into contigs. BLAST was used to align contigs to the IMGT TRBV, TRBD and TRBJ reference genes, and CDR3 was defined following IMGT. Any clonotype with a frequency above 0.1% was classified as a highly expanded clone. Shannon entropy was used to measure repertoire diversity, and the Gini coefficient was used to measure V-J evenness. A clonotype found in more than one individual was treated as public. TCRdb redid the processing of the public reads, applying fastp at Q25 and MiXCR, and retained in-frame beta chains. A single entry per CDR3 protein holds the most common genes and DNA from its merged rows. TCRdb, not the original authors, processed these V and J calls. The sample table holds around 400,000 distinct CDR3 sequences, of which 20% to 25% were seen once. Jointly, the top ten make up around 30% of the sample.

The data are from a study of regulatory T cells in long-lasting Graves disease (dated by TCRdb to the early 2020s). Broadly, across the study: Persistent Graves' disease meant more than 5 years of antithyroid drug treatment with TSH receptor autoantibodies that stayed positive. Peripheral blood TCR sequencing and RNA sequencing compared persistent Graves' disease patients with newly diagnosed Graves' disease patients. The study took place in China and was registered as a clinical trial. A total of around 35 samples underwent TCR sequencing, from about 13 patients with persistent Graves' disease and 20 or so patients with newly diagnosed Graves' disease. Antithyroid drugs had been taken for approximately 9.5 years on average by persistent Graves' disease patients in the clinical cohort. The investigation overall reported the following: Persistent patients shared more public clonotypes among themselves (2,741) than newly diagnosed patients did (about 1,000). The study examined only peripheral blood because the primary lesion, thyroid tissue, could not be accessed. Preferential use of TRBV28, TRBJ1-2 and TRBJ2-5 was observed in persistent disease, whereas TRBV20-1 and TRBJ2-1 were favored in newly diagnosed disease. The authors noted that the small sample size was a limitation that may lower accuracy. Compared with newly diagnosed patients, patients with persistent Graves' disease had lower TCR Shannon entropy and fewer highly expanded clones, which suggests clonal expansion. Sequencing and analysis were restricted to the TCR beta chain.

The V and J genes are TRBV4-1 and TRBJ2-1; the best D guess is TRBD1, with 5 bases matching. Material: peripheral blood mononuclear cells (PBMCs), obtained when the disease was refractory, from a patient treated with antithyroid drugs. The sequence was collected from a woman aged 40 to 50 with Graves disease. Donor details come from another sample of the same person, matched by shared clones. The CDR3 reads CASSQGGRVNEQFF. The DNA reads as follows: TGCGCCAGCAGCCAAGGAGGCAGGGTGAATGAGCAGTTCTTC.